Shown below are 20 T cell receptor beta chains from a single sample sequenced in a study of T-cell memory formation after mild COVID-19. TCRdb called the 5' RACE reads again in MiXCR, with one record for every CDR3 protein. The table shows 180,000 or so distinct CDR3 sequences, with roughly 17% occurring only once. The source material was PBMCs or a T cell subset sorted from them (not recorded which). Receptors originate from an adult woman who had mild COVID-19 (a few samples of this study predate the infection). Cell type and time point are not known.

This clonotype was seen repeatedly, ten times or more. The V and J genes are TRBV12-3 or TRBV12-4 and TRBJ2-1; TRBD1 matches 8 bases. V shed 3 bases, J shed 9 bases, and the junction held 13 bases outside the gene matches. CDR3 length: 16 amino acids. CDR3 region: CASSFPGTGGKGEQFF. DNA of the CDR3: TGTGCCAGCAGTTTCCCCGGGACAGGCGGCAAGGGTGAGCAGTTCTTC.

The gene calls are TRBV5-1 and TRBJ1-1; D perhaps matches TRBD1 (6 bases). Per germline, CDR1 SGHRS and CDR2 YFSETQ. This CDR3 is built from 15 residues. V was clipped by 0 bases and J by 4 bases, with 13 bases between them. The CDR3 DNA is TGCGCCAGCAGCTTGGAAAACAGGGATACCACTGAAGCTTTCTTT. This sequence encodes CASSLENRDTTEAFF.

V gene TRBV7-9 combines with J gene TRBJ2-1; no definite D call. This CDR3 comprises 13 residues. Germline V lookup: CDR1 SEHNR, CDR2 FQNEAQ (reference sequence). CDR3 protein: CAVRKSSYNEQFF. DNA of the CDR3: TGTGCAGTCAGGAAGAGCTCCTACAATGAGCAGTTCTTC.

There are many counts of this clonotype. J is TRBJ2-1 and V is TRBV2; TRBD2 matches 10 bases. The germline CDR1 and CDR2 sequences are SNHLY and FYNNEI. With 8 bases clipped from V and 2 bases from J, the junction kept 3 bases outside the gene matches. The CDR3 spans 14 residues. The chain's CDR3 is CASSLAGAYNEQFF. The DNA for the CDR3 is TGTGCCAGCTCTCTAGCGGGGGCCTACAATGAGCAGTTCTTC.

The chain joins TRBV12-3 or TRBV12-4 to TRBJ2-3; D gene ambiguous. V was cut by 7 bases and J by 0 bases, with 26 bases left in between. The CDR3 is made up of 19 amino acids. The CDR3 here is CASTWVSLGGPSSTDTQYF. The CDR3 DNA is TGTGCCAGCACCTGGGTCTCCTTGGGCGGACCGTCTAGCACAGATACGCAGTATTTT.

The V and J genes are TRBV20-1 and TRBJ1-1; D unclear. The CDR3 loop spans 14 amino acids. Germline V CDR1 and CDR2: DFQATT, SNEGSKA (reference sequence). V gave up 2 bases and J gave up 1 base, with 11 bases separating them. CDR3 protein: CSARSTIRNTEAFF. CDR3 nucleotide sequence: TGCAGTGCTAGATCAACCATCAGGAACACTGAAGCTTTCTTT.

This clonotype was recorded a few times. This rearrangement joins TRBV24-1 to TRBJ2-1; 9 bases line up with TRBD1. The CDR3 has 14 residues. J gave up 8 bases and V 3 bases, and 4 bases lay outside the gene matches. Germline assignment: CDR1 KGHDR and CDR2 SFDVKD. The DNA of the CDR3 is TGTGCCACCAGTGATCCGCGGACAGGGGATGAGCAGTTCTTC. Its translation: CATSDPRTGDEQFF.

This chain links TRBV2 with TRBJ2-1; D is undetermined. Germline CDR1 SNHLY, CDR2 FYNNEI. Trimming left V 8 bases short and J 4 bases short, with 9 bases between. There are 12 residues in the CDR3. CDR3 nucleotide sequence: TGTGCCAGCTCGGTCATGTACAATGAGCAGTTCTTC. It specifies CASSVMYNEQFF. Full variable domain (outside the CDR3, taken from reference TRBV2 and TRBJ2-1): EPEVTQTPSHQVTQMGQEVILRCVPISNHLYFYWYRQILGQKVEFLVSFYNNEISEKSEIFDDQFSVERPDGSNFTLKIRSTKLEDSAMYFCASSVMYNEQFFGPGTRLTVL.

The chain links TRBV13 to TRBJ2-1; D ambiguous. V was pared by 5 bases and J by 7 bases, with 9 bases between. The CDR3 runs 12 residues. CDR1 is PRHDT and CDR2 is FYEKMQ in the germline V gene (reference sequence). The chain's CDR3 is CASSALGNEQFF. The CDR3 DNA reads TGTGCCAGCAGCGCATTGGGAAATGAGCAGTTCTTC.

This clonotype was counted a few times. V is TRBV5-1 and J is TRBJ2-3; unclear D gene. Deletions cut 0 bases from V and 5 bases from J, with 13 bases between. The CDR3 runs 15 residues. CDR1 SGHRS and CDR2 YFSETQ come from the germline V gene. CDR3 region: CASSLEPYAGDTQYF. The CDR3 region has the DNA TGCGCCAGCAGCTTGGAACCTTACGCTGGAGATACGCAGTATTTT.

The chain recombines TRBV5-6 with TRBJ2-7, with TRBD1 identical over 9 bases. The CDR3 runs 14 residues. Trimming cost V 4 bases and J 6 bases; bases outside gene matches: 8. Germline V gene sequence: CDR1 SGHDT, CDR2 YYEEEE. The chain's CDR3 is CASSTGTGNPEQYF. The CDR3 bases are TGTGCCAGCAGCACCGGGACAGGGAACCCCGAGCAGTACTTC.

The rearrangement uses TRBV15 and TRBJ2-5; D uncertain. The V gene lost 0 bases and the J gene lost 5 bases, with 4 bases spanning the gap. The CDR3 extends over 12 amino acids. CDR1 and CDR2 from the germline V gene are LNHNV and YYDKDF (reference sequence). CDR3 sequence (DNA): TGTGCCACCAGCAGAGATAGGGAGACCCAGTACTTC. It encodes CATSRDRETQYF.

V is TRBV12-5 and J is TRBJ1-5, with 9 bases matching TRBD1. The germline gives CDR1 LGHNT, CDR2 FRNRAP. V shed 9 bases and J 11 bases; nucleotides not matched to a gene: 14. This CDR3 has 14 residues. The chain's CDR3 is CASSLTGQGRAQHF. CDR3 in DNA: TGTGCTAGCTCCCTCACGGGACAGGGAAGGGCCCAGCATTTT.

CDR3 amino acids: CASSQDPDRGAGGYTF. For the CDR3, the DNA is TGTGCCAGCAGCCAAGATCCGGACAGGGGAGCGGGTGGCTACACCTTC. The gene calls are TRBV3-1 and TRBJ1-2; the match to TRBD1 covers 9 bases. The CDR3 runs to 16 residues. Germline trimming cut 0 bases from V and 7 bases from J; bases unmatched to any gene: 9. The germline V gene has CDR1 LGHDT and CDR2 YNNKEL (reference sequence).

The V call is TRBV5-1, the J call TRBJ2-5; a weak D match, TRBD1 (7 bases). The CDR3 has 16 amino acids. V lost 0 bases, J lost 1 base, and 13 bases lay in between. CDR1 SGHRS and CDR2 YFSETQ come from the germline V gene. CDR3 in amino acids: CASSLGQGGRQETQYF. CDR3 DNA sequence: TGCGCCAGCAGCTTGGGCCAGGGGGGCCGCCAAGAGACCCAGTACTTC.

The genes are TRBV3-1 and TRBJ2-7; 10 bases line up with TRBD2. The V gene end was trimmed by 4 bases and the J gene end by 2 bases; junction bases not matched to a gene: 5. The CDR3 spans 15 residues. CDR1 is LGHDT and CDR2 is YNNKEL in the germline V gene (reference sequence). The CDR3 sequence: CASSPSGGPTYEQYF. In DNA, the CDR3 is TGTGCCAGCAGCCCTAGCGGGGGCCCGACCTACGAGCAGTACTTC.

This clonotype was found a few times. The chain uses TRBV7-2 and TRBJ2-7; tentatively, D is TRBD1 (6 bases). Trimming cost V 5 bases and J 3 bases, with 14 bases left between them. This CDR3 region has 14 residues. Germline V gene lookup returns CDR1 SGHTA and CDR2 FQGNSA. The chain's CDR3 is CASSLQGRGYEQYF. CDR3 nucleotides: TGTGCCAGCAGCCTCCAGGGGAGAGGCTACGAGCAGTACTTC.

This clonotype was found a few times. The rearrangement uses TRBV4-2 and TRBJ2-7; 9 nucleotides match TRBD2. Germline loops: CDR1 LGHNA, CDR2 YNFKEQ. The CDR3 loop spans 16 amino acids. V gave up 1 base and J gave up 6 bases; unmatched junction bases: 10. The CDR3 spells CASSQVSAAGGSEQYF. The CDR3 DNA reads TGTGCCAGCAGCCAAGTTTCTGCAGCGGGAGGTTCCGAGCAGTACTTC.

The CDR3 spells CSARDGGLLEQFF. CDR3 coding DNA: TGCAGTGCTAGAGATGGAGGACTCCTTGAGCAGTTCTTC. The chain uses TRBV20-1 and TRBJ2-1; D perhaps matches TRBD2 (5 bases). V dropped 0 bases and J dropped 9 bases, with 12 bases sitting between them. Germline lookup yields CDR1 DFQATT and CDR2 SNEGSKA (reference sequence). The CDR3 is 13 amino acids.

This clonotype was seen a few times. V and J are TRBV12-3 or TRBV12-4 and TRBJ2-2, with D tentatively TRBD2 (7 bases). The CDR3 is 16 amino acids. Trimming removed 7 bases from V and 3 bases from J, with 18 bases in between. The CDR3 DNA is TGTGCCAGCATTGCGGTCCGGGGGGCGGACACCGGGGAGCTGTTTTTT. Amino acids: CASIAVRGADTGELFF.